The 2 T cell receptor beta chains below come from one sample, sequenced in a study of blood T cells in healthy people across ages. Alongside a J-beta primer mix, a sample-barcoded 5' primer served in a second PCR lasting about 6 to 12 cycles. TCRdb ran MiXCR on the 5' RACE reads and lists one entry per CDR3 protein. The data contain fewer than 700,000 distinct CDR3 sequences, around 41% of them singletons. Material: blood. These TCRs come from a man older than 75 in good health.

The CDR3 loop reads CASSLPRLERNYYNEQFF. DNA for the CDR3: TGTGCCAGCAGTTTACCCAGACTAGAAAGGAATTACTACAATGAGCAGTTCTTC. This sequence joins TRBV28 and TRBJ2-1; D is perhaps TRBD2 (6 bases). Germline V gene data show CDR1 as MDHEN and CDR2 as SYDVKM. V lost 2 bases, J lost 3 bases, and 20 bases lay in between. The CDR3 spans 18 residues. The full variable domain, completed using reference TRBV28 and TRBJ2-1, is DVKVTQSSRYLVKRTGEKVFLECVQDMDHENMFWYRQDPGLGLRLIYFSYDVKMKEKGDIPEGYSVSREKKERFSLILESASTNQTSMYLCASSLPRLERNYYNEQFFGPGTRLTVL.

The chain combines TRBV7-8 with TRBJ2-5; the match to TRBD1 covers 8 bases. Germline CDR1 and CDR2: SGHVS and FQNEAQ. The CDR3 has 15 amino acids. With 5 bases clipped from V and 11 bases from J, the junction kept 16 bases outside the gene matches. CDR3: CASSVTGAQYNKQYF. As DNA, the CDR3 is TGTGCCAGCAGCGTGACAGGGGCCCAGTACAATAAGCAGTACTTC. The variable domain in full, completed from reference TRBV7-8 and TRBJ2-5, reads GAGVSQSPRYKVAKRGQDVALRCDPISGHVSLFWYQQALGQGPEFLTYFQNEAQLDKSGLPSDRFFAERPEGSVSTLKIQRTQQEDSAVYLCASSVTGAQYNKQYFGPGTRLLVL.